Below, one TCR beta chain is given with its context. What it binds is not known. This CDR3 is 14 amino acids long. The data stem from a study of Tregs in tolerant kidney transplant recipients. Here immunoSEQ multiplex PCR was the method, and the copy in TCRdb shows in-frame clones only, minus some. Altogether around 77,000 clones are present, 95% to 98% being singletons, with the ten largest covering around 0.5%. Study-wide results and caveats: Activated donor B cell expansion appeared to reveal the most relevant donor-specific TCRbeta repertoire. Donor-specific Treg expansion exceeded global Treg expansion in tolerant patients, suggesting antigen drive. Findings come from small patient numbers and require larger validation.

Unstimulated Tregs (CD4+CD25+CD127-) and CD4+CD25- non-Tregs were sorted from PBMCs. This receptor was identified in a human donor who received a combined kidney and bone marrow transplant. The chain uses TRBV21-1 and TRBJ2-7; the table gives TRBD2 as D, unverified against the DNA. TRBV21-1 is designated a pseudogene. The input for sequencing was CD4+ T cells from blood, taken before the transplant. The CDR3, as DNA: TGTGCCATCGTGCCGAGCGGGAGTTCATTCGAGCAGTACTTC. Residues: CAIVPSGSSFEQYF.